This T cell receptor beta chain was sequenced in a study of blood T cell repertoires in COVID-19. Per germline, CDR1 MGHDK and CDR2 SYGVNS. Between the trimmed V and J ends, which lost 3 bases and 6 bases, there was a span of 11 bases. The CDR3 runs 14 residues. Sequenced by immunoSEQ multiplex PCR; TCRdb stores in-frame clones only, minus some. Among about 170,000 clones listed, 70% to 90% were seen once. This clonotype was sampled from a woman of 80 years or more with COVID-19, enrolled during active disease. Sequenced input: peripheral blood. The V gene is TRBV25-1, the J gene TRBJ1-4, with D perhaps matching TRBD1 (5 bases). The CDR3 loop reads CASSDPGRDEKLFF. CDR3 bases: TGTGCCAGCAGTGATCCAGGGCGTGATGAAAAACTGTTTTTT.